Presented here are 20 T cell receptor beta chains from one specimen sequenced in a study of response to subunit inactivated influenza vaccine. TCRdb analysed the RT-PCR reads with MiXCR anew, one entry per CDR3 protein. The profile shows a few hundred thousand distinct CDR3 sequences, roughly 11% of them singletons. Sequencing used PBMCs from blood, obtained 40 to 50 days after vaccination. These receptors originate from a man aged 45 to 65 who received an inactivated influenza vaccine.

The J gene is TRBJ2-7, the V gene TRBV12-3 or TRBV12-4, with D perhaps given as TRBD1 or TRBD2 (5 bases each). V lost 6 bases and J 6 bases, leaving 18 bases between the germline ends. The CDR3 extends over 14 amino acids. The CDR3 loop reads CASSPRDGSREQYF. DNA of the CDR3: TGTGCCAGCAGCCCCAGGGACGGATCCCGCGAGCAGTACTTC.

In this sample, this clonotype turned up a few times. The rearrangement links TRBV7-9 to TRBJ2-1; D is perhaps TRBD1 (6 bases). The CDR3 is made up of 13 amino acids. The germline V gene encodes CDR1 SEHNR and CDR2 FQNEAQ (reference sequence). The V end lost 5 bases, the J end lost 5 bases, and 10 bases lay between the germline ends. CDR3 protein: CASSRDTNNEQFF. CDR3 nucleotide sequence: TGTGCCAGCAGCCGGGACACTAACAATGAGCAGTTCTTC.

This clonotype appeared a few times. V usage is TRBV5-1 and J usage is TRBJ2-7, with 7 bases that match TRBD1. Germline V gives CDR1 SGHRS, CDR2 YFSETQ. The CDR3 totals 14 residues. V gave up 4 bases and J gave up 0 bases; unmatched junction bases: 4. The CDR3 DNA is TGCGCCAGCAGCCCGGGACAGCCCTCCTACGAGCAGTACTTC. Translation gives CASSPGQPSYEQYF.

The chain recombines TRBV7-2 with TRBJ2-7, with TRBD1 matching over 7 bases. Per the germline V gene, CDR1 is SGHTA and CDR2 is FQGNSA. The CDR3 sequence is 16 residues long. With 1 base clipped from V and 3 bases from J, the junction kept 9 bases outside the gene matches. The CDR3 DNA is TGTGCCAGCAGCTTAGGCCTATACAGGGGAGTCTACGAGCAGTACTTC. This codes for CASSLGLYRGVYEQYF.

As for this clonotype: A much larger clone lies a single base off, so this may be a read error. V is TRBV15 and J is TRBJ2-1; D gene uncertain. The CDR3 loop spans 12 amino acids. Germline V gene sequence: CDR1 LNHNV, CDR2 YYDKDF (reference sequence). The CDR3 here is CASSSHYNEQFF. Written as DNA, the CDR3 is TGTGCCTCCAGCAGTCATTACAATGAGCAGTTCTTC.

This clonotype occurred a few times. The chain combines TRBV29-1 with TRBJ2-1; no clear D. Between the trimmed V and J ends, which lost 1 base and 2 bases, there was a span of 9 bases. The CDR3 length is 14 residues. The germline gives CDR1 SQVTM, CDR2 ANQGSEA. The CDR3 is CSVEVRDTYNEQFF. CDR3 DNA: TGCAGCGTTGAAGTAAGGGATACCTACAATGAGCAGTTCTTC.

V gene TRBV5-1 combines with J gene TRBJ2-1; D is unclear. V dropped 3 bases and J dropped 0 bases, with 10 bases sitting between them. This CDR3 region has 15 residues. Germline CDR1 reads SGHRS; CDR2 reads YFSETQ. CDR3 sequence reads: CASSYALSSYNEQFF. CDR3 DNA: TGCGCCAGCAGCTACGCACTGAGCTCCTACAATGAGCAGTTCTTC.

This clonotype was counted between two and nine times. The V call is TRBV5-5, the J call TRBJ1-1, with TRBD1 matching 10 bases. The CDR3 runs 15 residues. Germline CDR1 is SGHKS and CDR2 is YYEKEE (reference sequence). Trimming took 3 bases from V and 5 from J; bases not matched to a gene: 7. In DNA, the CDR3 is TGTGCCAGCAGCTGGAGCGGACAGGGGGGGACTGAAGCTTTCTTT. Translated: CASSWSGQGGTEAFF.

The J gene is TRBJ1-2, the V gene TRBV29-1; D uncertain. Germline V lookup: CDR1 SQVTM, CDR2 ANQGSEA. The CDR3 loop spans 14 amino acids. Deletions cut 0 bases from V and 5 bases from J, with 13 bases between. The CDR3 is CSVEDAAPRYGYTF. The CDR3 bases are TGCAGCGTTGAAGATGCGGCACCCCGGTATGGCTACACCTTC.

The gene calls are TRBV7-2 and TRBJ2-1; D possibly corresponds to TRBD2 (7 bases). CDR1 is SGHTA and CDR2 is FQGNSA in the germline V gene. Trimming left V 1 base short and J 8 bases short, with 15 bases between. CDR3 length equals 15 residues. CDR3 coding DNA: TGTGCCAGCAGCTTAGTAGGGGGGGCCTGGGATGAGCAGTTCTTC. Translation gives CASSLVGGAWDEQFF.

This clonotype was counted ten times or more. V is TRBV11-2 and J is TRBJ2-1; D assignment may be TRBD1 or TRBD2 (6 bases each). Between the trimmed V and J ends, which lost 2 bases and 4 bases, there was a span of 12 bases. The CDR3 length is 15 residues. Germline lookup yields CDR1 SGHAT and CDR2 FQNNGV. The CDR3 spells CASSLKGGTYNEQFF. The CDR3 nucleotides read TGTGCCAGCAGCTTAAAGGGGGGCACATACAATGAGCAGTTCTTC.

This clonotype appeared many times. The J gene is TRBJ2-3, the V gene TRBV6-1; 9 nucleotides align to TRBD2. J was trimmed by 2 bases and V by 8 bases; bases with no gene match: 5. Germline-derived CDR1 and CDR2 are MNHNS and SASEGT. The CDR3 covers 14 residues. The DNA for the CDR3 is TGTGCCAGCCGACTAGCGGTCTTCACAGATACGCAGTATTTT. Its translation: CASRLAVFTDTQYF.

This clonotype showed up many times. The chain couples TRBV29-1 to TRBJ1-1; D is unclear. The germline CDR1 and CDR2 sequences are SQVTM and ANQGSEA. Trimming shortened V by 7 bases and J by 3 bases, and 9 bases separated the two germline ends. The CDR3 is 11 amino acids. CDR3 nucleotides: TGCAGCGCTGGACTAGACACTGAAGCTTTCTTT. Protein sequence: CSAGLDTEAFF.

The chain couples TRBV6-2 or TRBV6-3 to TRBJ1-4, with D unclear. From germline, CDR1 is MNHEY and CDR2 SVGEGT. The CDR3 runs to 15 residues. The V end lost 2 bases, the J end lost 0 bases, and 7 bases lay between the germline ends. CDR3 residues: CASSYDGATNEKLFF. As DNA, the CDR3 is TGTGCCAGCAGTTACGACGGGGCAACTAATGAAAAACTGTTTTTT.

This clonotype was counted a single time. The V and J genes are TRBV5-1 and TRBJ2-4; D is unclear. Germline CDR1 SGHRS, CDR2 YFSETQ. V gave up 4 bases and J gave up 4 bases, with 12 bases separating them. The CDR3 spans 14 residues. Here the CDR3 reads CASSVTGRKNIQYF. The CDR3 DNA follows: TGCGCCAGCAGCGTAACGGGCAGAAAAAACATTCAGTACTTC. The full variable domain, rest sourced from reference TRBV5-1 and TRBJ2-4, is KAGVTQTPRYLIKTRGQQVTLSCSPISGHRSVSWYQQTPGQGLQFLFEYFSETQRNKGNFPGRFSGRQFSNSRSEMNVSTLELGDSALYLCASSVTGRKNIQYFGAGTRLSVL.

DNA for the CDR3: TGCAGTGCTCAGACTAGCGGGAGGGTAAATGAGCAGTTCTTC. Its translation is CSAQTSGRVNEQFF. The chain has TRBV20-1 and TRBJ2-1; 14 bases line up with TRBD2. The germline V gene encodes CDR1 DFQATT and CDR2 SNEGSKA (reference sequence). Unmatched junction bases numbered 4, after V lost 5 bases and J lost 7 bases. The CDR3 consists of 14 residues.

The rearrangement uses TRBV28 and TRBJ2-7; TRBD1 agrees at 9 bases. Germline V gene sequence: CDR1 MDHEN, CDR2 SYDVKM. Trimming at V came to 3 bases and at J to 5 bases, leaving 8 bases not matched to a gene. The CDR3 is 15 amino acids. The CDR3 region has the DNA TGTGCCAGCAGTTTGCCGGGACAGGGTCGAAACGAGCAGTACTTC. Translated, it gives CASSLPGQGRNEQYF.

The V and J genes are TRBV27 and TRBJ2-7, with D possibly matching TRBD2 (5 bases). Trimming removed 5 bases at V and 9 bases at J, with 20 bases between. From germline, CDR1 is MNHEY and CDR2 SMNVEV (reference sequence). The CDR3 totals 14 residues. In nucleotides, the CDR3 is TGTGCCAGCAGTCCCCGGCGGACTGGCTATGGGCAGTACTTC. This sequence encodes CASSPRRTGYGQYF.

This rearrangement joins TRBV20-1 to TRBJ2-5, with 9 bases identical to TRBD1. The CDR3 covers 14 residues. Germline V gives CDR1 DFQATT, CDR2 SNEGSKA (reference sequence). The CDR3 reads CRVSGTGTQETQYF. CDR3 bases: TGCAGGGTTTCCGGGACAGGGACCCAAGAGACCCAGTACTTC.

This clonotype was picked up a small number of times. The V call is TRBV20-1, the J call TRBJ1-1, with D perhaps matching TRBD1 (5 bases). In germline, CDR1 is DFQATT, CDR2 SNEGSKA (reference sequence). CDR3 length: 13 residues. V lost 3 bases and J lost 1, with 9 bases in between. CDR3 protein: CSASSGPNTEAFF. The CDR3 DNA is TGCAGTGCTAGTTCAGGGCCGAACACTGAAGCTTTCTTT.